The entry that follows covers one TCR beta chain sequence. Profiled with immunoSEQ multiplex PCR; TCRdb holds only in-frame clones, not every one. Of approximately 52,000 clones listed, about nine tenths are singletons. This entry comes from a study of blood T cell repertoires in COVID-19. Study context: There were acute and convalescent COVID-19 samples, and they came from the United States, Italy and Spain.

This CDR3 contains 17 residues. Germline V lookup: CDR1 SGHAT, CDR2 FQNNGV. V lost 0 bases to trimming and J lost 7 bases; unmatched junction nucleotides: 13. This TCR was sampled from a human donor in a cohort sampled during active COVID-19. Sequenced: peripheral blood. The V and J genes are TRBV11-2 and TRBJ2-7; 9 bases line up with TRBD2. CDR3 DNA: TGTGCCAGCAGCTTAGATCGGGGCGGGAGGGCCTTAGGGGAGCAGTACTTC. Translated, it gives CASSLDRGGRALGEQYF.